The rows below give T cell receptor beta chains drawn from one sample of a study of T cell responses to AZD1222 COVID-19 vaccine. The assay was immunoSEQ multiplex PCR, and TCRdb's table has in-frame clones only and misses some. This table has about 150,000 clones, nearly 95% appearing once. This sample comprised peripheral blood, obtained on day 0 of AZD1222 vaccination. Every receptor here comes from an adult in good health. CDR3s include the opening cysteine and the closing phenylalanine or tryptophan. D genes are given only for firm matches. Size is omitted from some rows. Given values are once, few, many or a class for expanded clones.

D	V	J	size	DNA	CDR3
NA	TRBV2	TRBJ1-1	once	TGTGCCAGCAGTGAACTGGACGGAAAGAACACTGAAGCTTTCTTT	CASSELDGKNTEAFF
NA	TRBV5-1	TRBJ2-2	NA	TGCGCCAGCAGCTTACAGATCAACACCGGGGAGCTGTTTTTT	CASSLQINTGELFF
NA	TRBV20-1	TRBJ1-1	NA	TGCAAGGGGCGTATGAACACTGAAGCTTTCTTT	CKGRMNTEAFF
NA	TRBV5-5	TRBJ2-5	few	TGTGCCAGCAGCTCGGTCCCCCTACAAGAGACCCAGTACTTC	CASSSVPLQETQYF
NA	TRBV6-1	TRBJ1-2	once	TGTGCCAGCAGTGAAGGGGGGCACTATGGCTACACCTTC	CASSEGGHYGYTF
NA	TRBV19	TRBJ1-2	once	TGTGCCAGTAGTATGGGGACCGATCCTAACTATGGCTACACCTTC	CASSMGTDPNYGYTF
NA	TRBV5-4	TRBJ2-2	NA	TGTGCCAGCAGCTTGAGGGGAACTAACACCGGGGAGCTGTTTTTT	CASSLRGTNTGELFF
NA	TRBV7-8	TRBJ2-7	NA	TGTGCCAGCAGCCCCAATTCCTACGAGCAGTACTTC	CASSPNSYEQYF
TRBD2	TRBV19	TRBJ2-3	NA	TGTGCCAGTAGCATTAGCGGGAGGGCGAGAGATACGCAGTATTTT	CASSISGRARDTQYF
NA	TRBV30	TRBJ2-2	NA	TGTGCCTGGAACCGGGGCGTTCGACCCGGGGAGCTGTTTTTT	CAWNRGVRPGELFF